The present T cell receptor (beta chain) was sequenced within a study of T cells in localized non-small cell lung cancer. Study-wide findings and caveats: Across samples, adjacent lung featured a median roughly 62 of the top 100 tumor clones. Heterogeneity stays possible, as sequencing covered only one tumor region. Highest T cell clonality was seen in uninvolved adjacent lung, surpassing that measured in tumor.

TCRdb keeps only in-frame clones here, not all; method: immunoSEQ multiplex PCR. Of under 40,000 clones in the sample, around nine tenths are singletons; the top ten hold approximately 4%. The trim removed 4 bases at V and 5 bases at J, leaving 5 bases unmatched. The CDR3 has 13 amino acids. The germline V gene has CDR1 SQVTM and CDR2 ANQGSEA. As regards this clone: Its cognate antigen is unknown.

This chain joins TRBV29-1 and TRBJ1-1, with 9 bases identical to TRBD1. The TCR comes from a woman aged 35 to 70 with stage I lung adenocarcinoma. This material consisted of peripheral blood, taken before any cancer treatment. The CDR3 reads CSVAPTGGTEAFF. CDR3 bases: TGCAGCGTTGCCCCGACAGGGGGTACTGAAGCTTTCTTT.